This T cell receptor (beta chain) was identified in a study of blood T cells in healthy people across ages. Concerning this clonotype itself: Its antigen is undetermined.

V was clipped by 3 bases and J by 1 base, with 10 bases between them. Germline V CDR1 and CDR2: SGHRS, YFSETQ. CDR3 length: 14 amino acids. Overall study results and limits: Higher naive T cell percentage went strongly together with higher TCR beta diversity.

Then a second PCR, running about 6 to 11 cycles, was carried out with a sample-barcoded 5' primer and a J-beta primer mix. TCRdb re-called the 5' RACE reads with MiXCR, one entry per CDR3 protein. The sample has 1,800,000 or so distinct CDR3 sequences, around 40% seen once. This receptor was taken from a human donor in good health. The sequenced sample was blood. The chain employs TRBV5-1 and TRBJ1-1; TRBD1 is a possible D gene (6 bases). CDR3: CASSSGGGNTEAFF. The DNA of the CDR3 is TGCGCCAGCAGCTCTGGAGGGGGGAACACTGAAGCTTTCTTT.